This passage covers 7 T cell receptor beta chains from one sample sequenced in a study of a mutant IDH1 vaccine in newly diagnosed glioma (dated by TCRdb to the early 2020s). These receptors are not linked to any known antigen. The sample's time point, from its label and the paper: week 11, during vaccination. A 20-mer mutant IDH1 peptide at 300 micrograms in Montanide made up each vaccine dose, which was injected subcutaneously together with topical imiquimod. Receptors were amplified or captured by the immunoSEQ multiplex PCR assay. The clones in this table, taken by TCRdb from immuneACCESS, are in-frame only. Not every clone is retained; where verified, under half of the shortfall comes from an unresolved V gene, and the cause of the rest is unknown. For this sample there are roughly 120,000 clones; around three quarters appear just once. Around 5.5% of the sample lies in the top ten. This sample comprised PBMCs, obtained from a glioma patient whose treatment included an IDH1 peptide vaccine. All receptors derive from a man aged 40-49 years with glioma.

V gene TRBV7-2 combines with J gene TRBJ1-3; D not certain. Trimming stripped 3 bases from V and 4 bases from J, with 13 bases between. Germline loops: CDR1 SGHTA, CDR2 FQGNSA. The CDR3 is 15 residues long. This chain's CDR3 is CASSFKQYAGNTIYF. The CDR3 DNA reads as TGTGCCAGCAGCTTCAAACAGTACGCCGGAAACACCATATATTTT.

V usage is TRBV4-1 and J usage is TRBJ2-5; D tentatively fits TRBD1 or TRBD2 (6 bases each). The CDR3 extends over 16 amino acids. V was pared by 1 base and J by 5 bases, with 17 bases between. CDR1 and CDR2 from the germline V gene are MGHRA and YSYEKL. The CDR3 DNA is TGCGCCAGCAGCCAAGTAGGGTTTAGGGGGGAGGAGACCCAGTACTTC. It is translated as CASSQVGFRGEETQYF.

The gene calls are TRBV9 and TRBJ2-5; 8 nucleotides align to TRBD2. Germline V gene data show CDR1 as SGDLS and CDR2 as YYNGEE. V was clipped by 4 bases and J by 2 bases; unmatched bases: 19. This CDR3 spans 19 amino acids. CDR3 DNA: TGTGCCAGCAGCCCTTTCGGTAGCGGGAATCAGCGGAATCAAGAGACCCAGTACTTC. Its translation: CASSPFGSGNQRNQETQYF.

Regarding this clone: This CDR3 is also generated by other DNA sequences in the sample. The chain links TRBV5-1 to TRBJ2-2; D might be TRBD2 (5 bases). The CDR3 length is 15 residues. Trimming cost V 0 bases and J 1 base, with 7 bases left between them. Germline V gene lookup returns CDR1 SGHRS and CDR2 YFSETQ. The CDR3 loop is CASSLEAGNTGELFF. The DNA of the CDR3 is TGCGCCAGCAGCTTGGAGGCGGGGAACACCGGGGAGCTGTTTTTT.

The chain recombines TRBV7-6 with TRBJ1-4; D call uncertain. The germline V gene has CDR1 SGHVS and CDR2 FNYEAQ. The CDR3 spans 12 residues. With 5 bases removed from V and 8 bases from J, the gap between germline ends came to 9 bases. The CDR3 spells CASSARVEKLFF. CDR3 in DNA: TGTGCCAGCAGCGCTAGGGTAGAAAAACTGTTTTTT.

The rearrangement links TRBV7-8 to TRBJ1-1; TRBD1 aligns across 8 bases. This CDR3 has 17 amino acids. Per germline, CDR1 SGHVS and CDR2 FQNEAQ. The V segment lost 1 base and the J segment 4 bases; nucleotides outside the gene matches: 11. CDR3 sequence: CASSLVSRPTGGTEAFF. CDR3 coding DNA: TGTGCCAGCAGCTTAGTTAGTAGGCCCACAGGGGGCACTGAAGCTTTCTTT.

The chain employs TRBV27 and TRBJ1-1, with D possibly being TRBD1 (6 bases). The CDR3 is made up of 14 amino acids. The germline V gene has CDR1 MNHEY and CDR2 SMNVEV (reference sequence). Between the trimmed V and J ends, which lost 2 bases and 6 bases, there was a span of 13 bases. The CDR3 bases are TGTGCCAGCAGTTTAGAGGGGGGCGCCTCTGAAGCTTTCTTT. It translates to CASSLEGGASEAFF.